This T cell receptor (beta chain) was identified during a study of memory B cells and T cells in multiple sclerosis. Whole-study findings and limits: Normalization was needed because clone-set size differences affected shared clonotype counts.

The repertoire was sequenced with immunoSEQ multiplex PCR; TCRdb's copy has only in-frame clones and lacks some. The sample lists 46,000 or so clones, 82% occurring once. Trimming pared 3 bases from V and 0 bases from J, leaving 15 bases between. CDR1 and CDR2 from the germline V gene are MNHEY and SMNVEV (reference sequence). CDR3 size: 17 residues. Stimulus-free culture yielded autoproliferating CFSE-dim and non-proliferating CFSE-high T cells, each sequenced separately. Pooled replicate wells came from 5x10^7 CFSE-labeled PBMCs cultured around seven days without stimulus. Without exogenous stimuli, around 0.5 uM CFSE-labeled PBMCs were cultured serum-free. Worth noting for this clone: Its antigen is as yet unknown.

Input material: PBMCs from blood kept in culture. This rearrangement joins TRBV27 to TRBJ1-5; no reliable D call. The clonotype originates from a human donor with multiple sclerosis. The CDR3 is CASSFKPSRDSNQPQHF. The CDR3 nucleotides read TGTGCCAGCAGTTTTAAGCCGAGTCGGGATAGCAATCAGCCCCAGCATTTT.